This TCR beta chain was identified during a study of coeliac disease. Study-wide points: TRB repertoires were largely private, with most amino acid sequences found in only one sample. Known gliadin-specific TRB sequences: about 45% of the 18 coeliac samples, only 1 of 6 controls. Intraepithelial and lamina propria fractions were not highly pure, so cross-contamination was possible.

One frozen roughly 480,000-cell aliquot per fraction was sequenced. Deletions cut 11 bases from V and 0 bases from J, with 5 bases between. The CDR3 contains 11 residues. Germline CDR1 MGHDK, CDR2 SYGVNS. Generated by immunoSEQ multiplex PCR, the TCRdb table keeps only in-frame clones and is missing some. This sample has roughly 4,600 clones, with roughly 79% found just once. This clone was detected only a few times. Its specificity is not known. The V gene is TRBV25-1, the J gene TRBJ1-3; D is unclear. Specimen: lamina propria lymphocytes from the gut. This sequence originates from a woman aged 18 to 35 with active celiac disease. CDR3: CAADSGNTIYF. CDR3 sequence (DNA): TGTGCCGCAGACTCTGGAAACACCATATATTTT.